This TCR beta chain comes out of a study of identical twins. Notes on the study in general: Models, which agreed with sharing between unrelated individuals, nonetheless underestimated the out-of-frame TCR alpha sharing seen in monozygotic twins.

As to this clonotype: Its matching antigen is unknown.

TCRdb processed the 5' RACE reads anew with MiXCR; each CDR3 protein has one entry. The repertoire holds about 660,000 distinct CDR3 sequences, with more than 6.5% as singletons. This CDR3 contains 20 residues. V shed 4 bases and J 3 bases; nucleotides not matched to a gene: 18. Looked up from germline, CDR1 is SGHAT and CDR2 is FQNNGV. These data were also filed under a second study, of yellow fever vaccine responses in identical twins.

The chain recombines TRBV11-2 with TRBJ2-7; TRBD2 agrees at 13 bases. What was sequenced was PBMCs. The TCR was taken from a woman younger than 30 in good health. The CDR3 is CASSSELAGGSSAGVYEQYF. CDR3 in DNA: TGTGCCAGCAGCTCGGAACTAGCGGGAGGGTCCTCCGCGGGAGTCTACGAGCAGTACTTC.